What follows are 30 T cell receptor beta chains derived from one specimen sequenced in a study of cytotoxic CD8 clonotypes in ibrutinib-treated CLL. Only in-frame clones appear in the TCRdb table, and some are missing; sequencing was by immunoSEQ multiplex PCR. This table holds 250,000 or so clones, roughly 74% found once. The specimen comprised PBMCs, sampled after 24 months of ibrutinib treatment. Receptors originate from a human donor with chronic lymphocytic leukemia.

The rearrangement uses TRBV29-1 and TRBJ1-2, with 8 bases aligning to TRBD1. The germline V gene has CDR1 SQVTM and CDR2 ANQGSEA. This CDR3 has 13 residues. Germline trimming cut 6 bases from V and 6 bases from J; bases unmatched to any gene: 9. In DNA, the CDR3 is TGCAGCGTAGATCTTGACAGGGGAGATGGCTACACCTTC. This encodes CSVDLDRGDGYTF. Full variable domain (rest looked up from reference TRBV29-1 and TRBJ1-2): SAVISQKPSRDICQRGTSLTIQCQVDSQVTMMFWYRQQPGQSLTLIATANQGSEATYESGFVIDKFPISRPNLTFSTLTVSNMSPEDSSIYLCSVDLDRGDGYTFGSGTRLTVV.

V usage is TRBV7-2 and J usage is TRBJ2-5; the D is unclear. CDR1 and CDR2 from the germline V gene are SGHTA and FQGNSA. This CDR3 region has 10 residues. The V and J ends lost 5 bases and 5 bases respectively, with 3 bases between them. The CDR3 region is CASSRETQYF. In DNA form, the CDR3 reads TGTGCCAGCAGCCGTGAGACCCAGTACTTC.

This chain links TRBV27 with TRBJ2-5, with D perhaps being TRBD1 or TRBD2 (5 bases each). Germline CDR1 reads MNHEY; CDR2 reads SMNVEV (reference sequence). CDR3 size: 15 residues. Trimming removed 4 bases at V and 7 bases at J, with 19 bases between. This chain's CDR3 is CASSWGSPLRATQYF. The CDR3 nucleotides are TGTGCCAGCAGTTGGGGGTCACCACTTCGCGCGACCCAGTACTTC.

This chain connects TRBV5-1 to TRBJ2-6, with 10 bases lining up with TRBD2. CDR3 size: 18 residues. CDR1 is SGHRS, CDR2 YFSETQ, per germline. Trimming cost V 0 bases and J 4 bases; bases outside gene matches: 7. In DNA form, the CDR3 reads TGCGCCAGCAGCTTGGTGGCTAGCGGGAGTCCCGGGGCCAACGTCCTGACTTTC. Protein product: CASSLVASGSPGANVLTF.

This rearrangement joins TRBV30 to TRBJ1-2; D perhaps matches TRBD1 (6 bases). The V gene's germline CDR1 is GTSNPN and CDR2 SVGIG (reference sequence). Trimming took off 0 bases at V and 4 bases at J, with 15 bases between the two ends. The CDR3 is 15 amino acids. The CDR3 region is CAWSVLQGGGYGYTF. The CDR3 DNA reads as TGTGCCTGGAGTGTCCTACAGGGAGGGGGCTATGGCTACACCTTC.

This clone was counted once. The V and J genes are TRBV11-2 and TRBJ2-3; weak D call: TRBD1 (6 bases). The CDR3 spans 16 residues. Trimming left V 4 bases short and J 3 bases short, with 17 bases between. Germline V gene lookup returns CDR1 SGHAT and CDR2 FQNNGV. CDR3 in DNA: TGTGCCAGCAGCTCTCACAGGGCCCTGGGGACAGATACGCAGTATTTT. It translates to CASSSHRALGTDTQYF.

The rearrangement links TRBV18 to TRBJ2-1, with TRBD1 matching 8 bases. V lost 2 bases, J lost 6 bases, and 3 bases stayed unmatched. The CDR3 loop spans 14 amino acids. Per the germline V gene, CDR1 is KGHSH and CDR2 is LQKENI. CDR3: CASSPADRANEQFF. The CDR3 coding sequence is TGTGCCAGCTCACCAGCGGACAGGGCCAATGAGCAGTTCTTC.

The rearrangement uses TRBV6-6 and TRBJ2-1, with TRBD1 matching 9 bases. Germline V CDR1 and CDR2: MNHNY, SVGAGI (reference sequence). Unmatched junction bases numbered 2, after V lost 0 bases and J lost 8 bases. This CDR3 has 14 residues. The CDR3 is CASSYSRQGDEQFF. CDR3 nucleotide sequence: TGTGCCAGCAGTTACTCTAGACAGGGGGATGAGCAGTTCTTC.

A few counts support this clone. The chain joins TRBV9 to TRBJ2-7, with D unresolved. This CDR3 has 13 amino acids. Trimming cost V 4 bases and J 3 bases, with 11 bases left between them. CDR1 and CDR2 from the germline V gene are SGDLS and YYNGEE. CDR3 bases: TGTGCCAGCAGCCCCAGTGGGTTCTACGAGCAGTACTTC. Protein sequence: CASSPSGFYEQYF.

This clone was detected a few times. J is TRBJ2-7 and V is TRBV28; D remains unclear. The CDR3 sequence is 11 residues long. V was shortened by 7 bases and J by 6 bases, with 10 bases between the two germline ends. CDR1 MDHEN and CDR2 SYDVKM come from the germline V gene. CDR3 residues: CASIGFGEQYF. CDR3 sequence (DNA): TGTGCCAGCATTGGGTTTGGCGAGCAGTACTTC. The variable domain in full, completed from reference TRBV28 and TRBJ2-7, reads DVKVTQSSRYLVKRTGEKVFLECVQDMDHENMFWYRQDPGLGLRLIYFSYDVKMKEKGDIPEGYSVSREKKERFSLILESASTNQTSMYLCASIGFGEQYFGPGTRLTVT.

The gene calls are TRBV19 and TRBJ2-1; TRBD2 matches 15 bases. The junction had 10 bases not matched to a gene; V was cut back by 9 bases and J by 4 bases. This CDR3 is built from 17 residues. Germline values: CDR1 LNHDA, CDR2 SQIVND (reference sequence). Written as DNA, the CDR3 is TGTGCCAGCGAAGGACTAGCGGGAGGGCCTTTTTACAATGAGCAGTTCTTC. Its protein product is CASEGLAGGPFYNEQFF.

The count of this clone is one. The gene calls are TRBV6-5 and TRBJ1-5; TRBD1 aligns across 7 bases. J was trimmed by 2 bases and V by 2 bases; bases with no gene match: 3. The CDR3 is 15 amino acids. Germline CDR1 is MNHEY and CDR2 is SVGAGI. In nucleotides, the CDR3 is TGTGCCAGCAGTTACAACAGGGGAGGCAATCAGCCCCAGCATTTT. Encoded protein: CASSYNRGGNQPQHF.

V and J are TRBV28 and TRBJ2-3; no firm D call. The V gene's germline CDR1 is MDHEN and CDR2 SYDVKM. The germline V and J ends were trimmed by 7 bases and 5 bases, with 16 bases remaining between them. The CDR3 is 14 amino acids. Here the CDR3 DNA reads TGTGCCAGCATGGCCGTGAATGGCGTAGATACGCAGTATTTT. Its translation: CASMAVNGVDTQYF.

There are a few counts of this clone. DNA of the CDR3: TGTGCCAGCACTAGCTCCTCCTACGAGCAGTACTTC. Encoded protein: CASTSSSYEQYF. The chain is built from TRBV28 and TRBJ2-7; possibly TRBD2 for D (5 bases). V was cut by 7 bases and J by 0 bases, with 7 bases left in between. CDR1 and CDR2 (germline): MDHEN, SYDVKM. The CDR3 consists of 12 residues.

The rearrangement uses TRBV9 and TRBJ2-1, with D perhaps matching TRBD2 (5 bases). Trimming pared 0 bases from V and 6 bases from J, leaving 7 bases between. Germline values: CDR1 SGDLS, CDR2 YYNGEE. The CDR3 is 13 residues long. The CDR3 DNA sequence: TGTGCCAGCAGCGTAGGACGGGGCAATGAGCAGTTCTTC. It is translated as CASSVGRGNEQFF. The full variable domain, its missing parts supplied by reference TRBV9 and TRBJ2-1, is DSGVTQTPKHLITATGQRVTLRCSPRSGDLSVYWYQQSLDQGLQFLIQYYNGEERAKGNILERFSAQQFPDLHSELNLSSLELGDSALYFCASSVGRGNEQFFGPGTRLTVL.

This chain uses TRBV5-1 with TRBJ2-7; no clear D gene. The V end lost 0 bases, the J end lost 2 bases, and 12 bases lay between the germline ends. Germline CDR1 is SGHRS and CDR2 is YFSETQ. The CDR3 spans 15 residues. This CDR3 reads CASSLVPAGPYEQYF. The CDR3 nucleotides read TGCGCCAGCAGCTTGGTTCCAGCAGGACCCTACGAGCAGTACTTC.

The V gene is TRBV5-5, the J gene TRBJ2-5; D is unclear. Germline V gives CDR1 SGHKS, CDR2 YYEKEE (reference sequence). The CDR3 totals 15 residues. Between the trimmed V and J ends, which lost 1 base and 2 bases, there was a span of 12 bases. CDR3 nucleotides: TGTGCCAGCAGCTTGTTAACGCAACCTCAAGAGACCCAGTACTTC. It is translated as CASSLLTQPQETQYF.

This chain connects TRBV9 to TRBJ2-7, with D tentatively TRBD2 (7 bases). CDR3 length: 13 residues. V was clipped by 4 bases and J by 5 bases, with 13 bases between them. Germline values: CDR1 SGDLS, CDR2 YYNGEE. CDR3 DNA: TGTGCCAGCAGCCTAGAAGGGGGGGACGAGCAGTACTTC. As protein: CASSLEGGDEQYF.

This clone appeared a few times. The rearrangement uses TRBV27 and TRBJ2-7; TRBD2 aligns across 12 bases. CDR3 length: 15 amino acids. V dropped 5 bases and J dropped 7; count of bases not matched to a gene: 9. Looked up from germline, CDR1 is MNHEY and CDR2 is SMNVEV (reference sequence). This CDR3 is CASSGETSGRSEQYF. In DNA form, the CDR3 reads TGTGCCAGCAGTGGAGAGACTAGCGGGAGAAGTGAGCAGTACTTC.

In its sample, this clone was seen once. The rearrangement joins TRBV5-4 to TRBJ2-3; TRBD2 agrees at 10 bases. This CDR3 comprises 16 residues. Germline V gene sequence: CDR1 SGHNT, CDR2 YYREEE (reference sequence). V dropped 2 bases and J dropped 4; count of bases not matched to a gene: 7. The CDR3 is CASSFGASGSPDTQYF. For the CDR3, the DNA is TGTGCCAGCAGCTTTGGGGCTAGCGGGAGCCCAGATACGCAGTATTTT.

The CDR3 DNA reads TGTGCCAGCAGTGAATACCAGGGAAGAGAGACCCAGTACTTC. As protein: CASSEYQGRETQYF. V and J are TRBV25-1 and TRBJ2-5; D may be TRBD1 (5 bases). The CDR3 sequence is 14 residues long. The germline gives CDR1 MGHDK, CDR2 SYGVNS. The V end was cut by 0 bases, the J end by 4 bases, with 9 bases between.

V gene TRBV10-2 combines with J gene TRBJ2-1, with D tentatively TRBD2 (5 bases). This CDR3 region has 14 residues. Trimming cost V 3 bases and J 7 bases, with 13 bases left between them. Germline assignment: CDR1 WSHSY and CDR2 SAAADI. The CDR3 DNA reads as TGCGCCAGCAGTGATTTAGGAGGAAGGAATGAGCAGTTCTTC. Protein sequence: CASSDLGGRNEQFF.

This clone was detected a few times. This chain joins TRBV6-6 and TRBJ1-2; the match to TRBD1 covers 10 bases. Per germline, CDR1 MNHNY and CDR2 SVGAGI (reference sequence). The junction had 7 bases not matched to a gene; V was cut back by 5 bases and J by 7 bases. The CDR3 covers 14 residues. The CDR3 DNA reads TGTGCCAGCAGTGCCGACAGGGGGCGTGGTGGCTACACCTTC. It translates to CASSADRGRGGYTF.

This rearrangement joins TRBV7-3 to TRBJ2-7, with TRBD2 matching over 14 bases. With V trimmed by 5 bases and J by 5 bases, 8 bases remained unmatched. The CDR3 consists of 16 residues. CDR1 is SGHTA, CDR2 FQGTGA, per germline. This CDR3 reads CASSQRLAGGSHEQYF. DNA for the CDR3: TGTGCCAGCAGCCAACGACTAGCGGGAGGGTCCCACGAGCAGTACTTC.

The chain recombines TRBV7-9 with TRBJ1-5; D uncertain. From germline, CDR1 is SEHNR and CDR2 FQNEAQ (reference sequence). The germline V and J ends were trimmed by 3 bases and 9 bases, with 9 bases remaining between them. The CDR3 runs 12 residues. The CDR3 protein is CASSFGWLPQHF. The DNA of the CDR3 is TGTGCCAGCAGCTTCGGGTGGCTGCCCCAGCATTTT.

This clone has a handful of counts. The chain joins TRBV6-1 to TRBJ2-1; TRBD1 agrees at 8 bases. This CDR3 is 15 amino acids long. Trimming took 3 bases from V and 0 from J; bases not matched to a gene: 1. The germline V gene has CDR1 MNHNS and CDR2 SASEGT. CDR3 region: CASSETGDSYNEQFF. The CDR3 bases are TGTGCCAGCAGTGAGACAGGGGACTCCTACAATGAGCAGTTCTTC.

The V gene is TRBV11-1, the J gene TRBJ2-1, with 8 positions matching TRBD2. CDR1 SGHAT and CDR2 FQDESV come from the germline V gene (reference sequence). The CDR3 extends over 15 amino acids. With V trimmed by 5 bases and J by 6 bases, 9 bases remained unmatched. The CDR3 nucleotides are TGTGCCAGCAGCAGGACTAGCCGGACAACCAATGAGCAGTTCTTC. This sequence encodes CASSRTSRTTNEQFF.

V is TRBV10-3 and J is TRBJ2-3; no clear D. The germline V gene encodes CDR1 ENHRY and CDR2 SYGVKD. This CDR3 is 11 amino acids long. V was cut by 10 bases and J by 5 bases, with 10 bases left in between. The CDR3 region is CATSAQDTQYF. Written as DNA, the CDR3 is TGTGCCACCTCGGCTCAAGATACGCAGTATTTT.

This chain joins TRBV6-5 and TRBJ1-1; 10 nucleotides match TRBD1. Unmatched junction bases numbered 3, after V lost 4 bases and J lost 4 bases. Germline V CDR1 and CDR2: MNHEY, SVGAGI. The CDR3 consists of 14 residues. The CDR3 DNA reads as TGTGCCAGCAGTTTCCGGACAGGGGGCACTGAAGCTTTCTTT. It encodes CASSFRTGGTEAFF.

CDR3 nucleotide sequence: TGTGCCAGCAGCGTAGGTTTGGGACAGGGATCGAACACTGAAGCTTTCTTT. Translated, it gives CASSVGLGQGSNTEAFF. The V call is TRBV9, the J call TRBJ1-1; 9 bases align to TRBD1. The ends lost 0 bases at V and 1 base at J; junction bases unmatched: 7. CDR1 is SGDLS, CDR2 YYNGEE, per germline. This CDR3 region has 17 residues.